This is a list of T cell receptor beta chains from one sample in a study of blood T cells in healthy people across ages. TCRdb reanalysed the 5' RACE reads using MiXCR and keeps one entry per CDR3 protein. The sample contains about 800,000 distinct CDR3 sequences, 58% of which appear only once. Sequenced: blood. These receptors all stem from a man aged 25-45 years in good health. CDR3s include the opening cysteine and the closing phenylalanine or tryptophan. The D gene is left open where the match is weak. A row's size may be missing; if present it is once, few, many or a size class.

V gene: TRBV18
clone size: .
J gene: TRBJ2-2
D gene: .
CDR3 DNA: TGTGCCAGCTCACCCAGGGAGCACACCGGGGAGCTGTTTTTT
CDR3 protein: CASSPREHTGELFF

V gene: TRBV28
clone size: .
J gene: TRBJ2-4
D gene: .
CDR3 DNA: TGTGCCAGCGCTGGTCCAGCCGACGACATTCAGTACTTC
CDR3 protein: CASAGPADDIQYF

V gene: TRBV20-1
clone size: .
J gene: TRBJ2-5
D gene: .
CDR3 DNA: TGCAGTGCCCTCCGTCCGGGAGCAAGTGGAGTGCAGTACTTC
CDR3 protein: CSALRPGASGVQYF

V gene: TRBV5-1
clone size: few
J gene: TRBJ2-1
D gene: .
CDR3 DNA: TGCGCCAGCAGCGCCACCGGGACTTCAAACAATGAGCAGTTCTTC
CDR3 protein: CASSATGTSNNEQFF

V gene: TRBV28
clone size: few
J gene: TRBJ1-6
D gene: TRBD1
CDR3 DNA: TGTGCCAGCAGTCCTCCGGGACAGGGTAATTCACCCCTCCACTTT
CDR3 protein: CASSPPGQGNSPLHF

V gene: TRBV6-6
clone size: .
J gene: TRBJ2-5
D gene: .
CDR3 DNA: TGTGCCAGCCTCGAGGGGGGACTGGAGACCCAGTACTTC
CDR3 protein: CASLEGGLETQYF

V gene: TRBV20-1
clone size: few
J gene: TRBJ2-1
D gene: .
CDR3 DNA: TGCAGTGCTCCCGAATACAATGAGCAGTTCTTC
CDR3 protein: CSAPEYNEQFF

V gene: TRBV29-1
clone size: few
J gene: TRBJ2-1
D gene: TRBD2
CDR3 DNA: TGCAGCGTCAAAACTAGCGGGAGTCGGTACAATGAGCAGTTCTTC
CDR3 protein: CSVKTSGSRYNEQFF

V gene: TRBV29-1
clone size: .
J gene: TRBJ1-4
D gene: .
CDR3 DNA: TGCAGCGTTGCACAGGGACTCAATGAAAAACTGTTTTTT
CDR3 protein: CSVAQGLNEKLFF

V gene: TRBV4-1
clone size: .
J gene: TRBJ2-3
D gene: .
CDR3 DNA: TGCGCCAGCAGGAGCACTAACACAGATACGCAGTATTTT
CDR3 protein: CASRSTNTDTQYF

V gene: TRBV29-1
clone size: .
J gene: TRBJ1-2
D gene: .
CDR3 DNA: TGCAGCGTTCAGGAGGTTGAGGTTTATGGCTACACCTTC
CDR3 protein: CSVQEVEVYGYTF

V gene: TRBV6-5
clone size: .
J gene: TRBJ2-1
D gene: TRBD1
CDR3 DNA: TGTGCCAGCAGTTACGACAGGGTGACCTACAATGAGCAGTTCTTC
CDR3 protein: CASSYDRVTYNEQFF

V gene: TRBV12-3/TRBV12-4
clone size: .
J gene: TRBJ2-7
D gene: .
CDR3 DNA: TGTGCCAGCAGTCCCACCCACCCAATATACTCCTACGAGCAGTACTTC
CDR3 protein: CASSPTHPIYSYEQYF

V gene: TRBV10-3
clone size: few
J gene: TRBJ1-2
D gene: .
CDR3 DNA: TGTGCCATCAGTGAGTCTTACTCGGGGGTGGATGGCTACACCTTC
CDR3 protein: CAISESYSGVDGYTF

V gene: TRBV5-1
clone size: .
J gene: TRBJ1-2
D gene: TRBD1
CDR3 DNA: TGCGCCAGCAGCGACAGGGATCTCTATGGCTACACCTTC
CDR3 protein: CASSDRDLYGYTF

V gene: TRBV6-2/TRBV6-3
clone size: .
J gene: TRBJ1-5
D gene: .
CDR3 DNA: TGTGCCAGCAGTGATGGCAGGGGCCAGCCCCAGCATTTT
CDR3 protein: CASSDGRGQPQHF

V gene: TRBV14
clone size: .
J gene: TRBJ2-3
D gene: .
CDR3 DNA: TGTGCCAGCAGCCAAGATCGGGGAGTCGGGGATACGCAGTATTTT
CDR3 protein: CASSQDRGVGDTQYF

V gene: TRBV2
clone size: .
J gene: TRBJ1-2
D gene: .
CDR3 DNA: TGTGCCAGCACAGACCGTAACTATGGCTACACCTTC
CDR3 protein: CASTDRNYGYTF

V gene: TRBV7-9
clone size: .
J gene: TRBJ2-4
D gene: TRBD2
CDR3 DNA: TGTGCCAGCAGCCCTAAAACTAAAGCGGGAGTTGCCAAAAACATTCAGTACTTC
CDR3 protein: CASSPKTKAGVAKNIQYF

V gene: TRBV2
clone size: .
J gene: TRBJ2-2
D gene: .
CDR3 DNA: TGTGCCAGCAGTGAGATTAGTACCGGGGAGCTGTTTTTT
CDR3 protein: CASSEISTGELFF

V gene: TRBV12-3/TRBV12-4
clone size: few
J gene: TRBJ2-7
D gene: .
CDR3 DNA: TGTGCCAGCAGCCCAAGGACGGACCTTACCTACGAGCAGTACTTC
CDR3 protein: CASSPRTDLTYEQYF

V gene: TRBV7-9
clone size: .
J gene: TRBJ1-1
D gene: .
CDR3 DNA: TGTGCCAGCAGCCCCCTAAACTTGAACACTGAAGCTTTCTTT
CDR3 protein: CASSPLNLNTEAFF

V gene: TRBV29-1
clone size: many
J gene: TRBJ2-5
D gene: .
CDR3 DNA: TGCAGCGTTGAAGATTTAGAGACCCAGTACTTC
CDR3 protein: CSVEDLETQYF

V gene: TRBV20-1
clone size: .
J gene: TRBJ1-6
D gene: .
CDR3 DNA: TGCAGTGCTTCAAAGGGTTTGACTAGCTCCTATAATTCACCCCTCCACTTT
CDR3 protein: CSASKGLTSSYNSPLHF

V gene: TRBV7-9
clone size: .
J gene: TRBJ1-2
D gene: .
CDR3 DNA: TGTGCCAGCAGCAATACACGGGACTACACCTTC
CDR3 protein: CASSNTRDYTF

V gene: TRBV29-1
clone size: .
J gene: TRBJ2-3
D gene: TRBD2
CDR3 DNA: TGCAGCGTTGACGGGGGGGCGGAAGATACGCAGTATTTT
CDR3 protein: CSVDGGAEDTQYF

V gene: TRBV6-1
clone size: .
J gene: TRBJ1-2
D gene: .
CDR3 DNA: TGTGCCAGCACTCCCTTGGGACTCTATGGCTACACCTTC
CDR3 protein: CASTPLGLYGYTF

V gene: TRBV6-5
clone size: .
J gene: TRBJ2-7
D gene: .
CDR3 DNA: TGTGCCAGCAGGAGACAGGATTCCTACGAGCAGTACTTC
CDR3 protein: CASRRQDSYEQYF

V gene: TRBV2
clone size: .
J gene: TRBJ2-5
D gene: .
CDR3 DNA: TGTGCCAGCAGTCACCACAGGGATGGGACCCTAACCTCCAATGAGCAGTACTTC
CDR3 protein: CASSHHRDGTLTSNEQYF

V gene: TRBV28
clone size: .
J gene: TRBJ2-7
D gene: .
CDR3 DNA: TGTACTAGCAGTTTTCAGCTGCGAGGGGAGCAGTACTTC
CDR3 protein: CTSSFQLRGEQYF

V gene: TRBV25-1
clone size: .
J gene: TRBJ2-3
D gene: TRBD1
CDR3 DNA: TGTGCCAGCAGTGATCCGATCGACAGGGACGATGCAGATACGCAGTATTTT
CDR3 protein: CASSDPIDRDDADTQYF

V gene: TRBV12-3/TRBV12-4
clone size: few
J gene: TRBJ2-2
D gene: .
CDR3 DNA: TGTGCCAGCAGTTCAAGGGGACCGAACACCGGGGAGCTGTTTTTT
CDR3 protein: CASSSRGPNTGELFF

V gene: TRBV10-3
clone size: .
J gene: TRBJ2-3
D gene: .
CDR3 DNA: TGTGCCATCAGTGAGGGCGGATACACAGATACGCAGTATTTT
CDR3 protein: CAISEGGYTDTQYF

V gene: TRBV7-8
clone size: few
J gene: TRBJ2-1
D gene: .
CDR3 DNA: TGTGCCAGCGACCAGCGGTGGGGGAATGAGCAGTTCTTC
CDR3 protein: CASDQRWGNEQFF

V gene: TRBV7-9
clone size: .
J gene: TRBJ1-5
D gene: .
CDR3 DNA: TGTGCCAGCAGCTCCTCCCTCGGGAACCAGCCCCAGCATTTT
CDR3 protein: CASSSSLGNQPQHF

V gene: TRBV6-2/TRBV6-3
clone size: .
J gene: TRBJ2-4
D gene: TRBD1
CDR3 DNA: TGTGCCAGCAAACAGGGGGCGTCGTGTGAGCAGTACTTC
CDR3 protein: CASKQGASCEQYF

V gene: TRBV27
clone size: few
J gene: TRBJ2-7
D gene: .
CDR3 DNA: .
CDR3 protein: CASSLSLREGRPPPESEQYF

V gene: TRBV6-6
clone size: .
J gene: TRBJ2-5
D gene: .
CDR3 DNA: TGTGCCAGCAGTACCCGGGACCGCACACAAGAGACCCAGTACTTC
CDR3 protein: CASSTRDRTQETQYF

V gene: TRBV14
clone size: .
J gene: TRBJ1-2
D gene: .
CDR3 DNA: TGTGCCAGCAGCCGTGCACAGAACTATGGCTACACCTTC
CDR3 protein: CASSRAQNYGYTF

V gene: TRBV20-1
clone size: .
J gene: TRBJ2-5
D gene: TRBD2
CDR3 DNA: TGCAGCGCTCTTCCACCGGGACTAGCGGGAGGATCCGCCGAGACCCAGTACTTC
CDR3 protein: CSALPPGLAGGSAETQYF

V gene: TRBV7-8
clone size: .
J gene: TRBJ2-4
D gene: TRBD2
CDR3 DNA: TGTGCCAGCAGCTCCACCGCTGGCGGGGGGGCCGGGTCCAAAAACATTCAGTACTTC
CDR3 protein: CASSSTAGGGAGSKNIQYF

V gene: TRBV3-1
clone size: .
J gene: TRBJ2-3
D gene: .
CDR3 DNA: TGTGCCAGCAGCCAAGATGGACAATTGGGCACAGATACGCAGTATTTT
CDR3 protein: CASSQDGQLGTDTQYF

V gene: TRBV9
clone size: few
J gene: TRBJ2-5
D gene: .
CDR3 DNA: TGTGCCAGCAGCGTAGCGTGGAGAGGCGAGACCCAGTACTTC
CDR3 protein: CASSVAWRGETQYF

V gene: TRBV9
clone size: .
J gene: TRBJ1-2
D gene: .
CDR3 DNA: TGTGCCAGCAGCGTAGGGGGGGGAGCTAACTATGGCTACACCTTC
CDR3 protein: CASSVGGGANYGYTF

V gene: TRBV7-8
clone size: .
J gene: TRBJ2-1
D gene: TRBD2
CDR3 DNA: TGTGCCAGCAGCTTACCAAGGACTAGCGGAAGGGTAGATGAGCAGTTCTTC
CDR3 protein: CASSLPRTSGRVDEQFF

V gene: TRBV11-2
clone size: .
J gene: TRBJ1-2
D gene: .
CDR3 DNA: TGTGCCAGCCGCATAAGGACAGCCAGAGGCTACACCTTC
CDR3 protein: CASRIRTARGYTF

V gene: TRBV6-1
clone size: few
J gene: TRBJ2-3
D gene: TRBD2
CDR3 DNA: TGTGCCAGCAGGCGGGAGTTTGGTACAGATACGCAGTATTTT
CDR3 protein: CASRREFGTDTQYF

V gene: TRBV6-6
clone size: once
J gene: TRBJ1-5
D gene: TRBD1
CDR3 DNA: TGTGCCAGCAGTTACCGGGACAGGATAACTAGCAATCAGCCCCAGCATTTT
CDR3 protein: CASSYRDRITSNQPQHF

V gene: TRBV24-1
clone size: few
J gene: TRBJ2-6
D gene: .
CDR3 DNA: TGTGCCGTGGAATCTGGGGCCAACGTCCTGACTTTC
CDR3 protein: CAVESGANVLTF

V gene: TRBV28
clone size: .
J gene: TRBJ2-1
D gene: .
CDR3 DNA: TGTGCCAGCAGTTTAGCTAGGACTGAGCAGTTCTTC
CDR3 protein: CASSLARTEQFF

V gene: TRBV29-1
clone size: .
J gene: TRBJ2-5
D gene: TRBD1
CDR3 DNA: TGCAGCGGTGGACAGGTCCAAGAGACCCAGTACTTC
CDR3 protein: CSGGQVQETQYF

V gene: TRBV3-1
clone size: .
J gene: TRBJ2-7
D gene: TRBD2
CDR3 DNA: TGTGCCAGCAGCCGGTTGTCTACTAGCGACCGACACGAGCAGTACTTC
CDR3 protein: CASSRLSTSDRHEQYF

V gene: TRBV11-1
clone size: .
J gene: TRBJ2-7
D gene: .
CDR3 DNA: TGTGCCAGCAGCTTTGGGTCGACCTACGAGCAGTACTTC
CDR3 protein: CASSFGSTYEQYF

V gene: TRBV29-1
clone size: few
J gene: TRBJ2-1
D gene: TRBD2
CDR3 DNA: TGCAGCGTTGTAGGTCCTAGCGGGAGTCCGGGCAATGAGCAGTTCTTC
CDR3 protein: CSVVGPSGSPGNEQFF

V gene: TRBV4-1
clone size: .
J gene: TRBJ2-5
D gene: .
CDR3 DNA: TGCGCCAGCAGCCAAGCAGCGGGTGGAGAGACCCAGTACTTC
CDR3 protein: CASSQAAGGETQYF

V gene: TRBV3-1
clone size: .
J gene: TRBJ1-2
D gene: .
CDR3 DNA: TGTGCCAGCAGCCAAACGGTTTCACAGGGCTATGGCTACACCTTC
CDR3 protein: CASSQTVSQGYGYTF

V gene: TRBV7-9
clone size: .
J gene: TRBJ2-7
D gene: .
CDR3 DNA: TGTGCCAGCGGCCAGGCCGTCACCTCCTACGAGCAGTACTTC
CDR3 protein: CASGQAVTSYEQYF

V gene: TRBV7-6
clone size: .
J gene: TRBJ2-7
D gene: TRBD1
CDR3 DNA: TGTGCCAGCAGCTTCGAGACAGGGGAAACATACGAGCAGTACTTC
CDR3 protein: CASSFETGETYEQYF

V gene: TRBV6-5
clone size: .
J gene: TRBJ1-1
D gene: .
CDR3 DNA: TGTGCCAGCAGTTACGGGGAAAGCAACGCTGAAGCTTTCTTT
CDR3 protein: CASSYGESNAEAFF